This T cell receptor beta chain was recovered during a study of Ad26.COV2.S vaccination and SARS-CoV-2 variants listed by TCRdb under 2021. Notes on the research overall: Donors in the vaccine arm were drawn from COV1001, a phase I-IIa trial of Ad26.COV2.S in healthy adults that was multicentre, randomized, double-blind and placebo-controlled. Dosing of Ad26.COV2.S was intramuscular, at either 5x10^10 or 1x10^11 viral particles, delivered as one shot or as two shots spaced 56 days apart. TCRbeta repertoire sequencing served as the tool for gauging how specific and how broad the SARS-CoV-2-reactive T cell receptors were following Ad26.COV2.S vaccination. A total of some 30 samples were included in the TCR-sequenced set, comprising some 20 Ad26.COV2.S vaccine recipients, 5 placebo recipients and 8 SARS-CoV-2 convalescent individuals. Participants in the trial were split at random into five groups of five each, receiving low-dose or high-dose Ad26.COV2.S once or twice, or else placebo on both occasions. Blinding of investigators to trial group allocation was maintained during experiments and outcome assessment.

Germline trimming: 4 bases from V, 3 bases from J; junction bases outside gene matches: 4. CDR1 MGHRA and CDR2 YSYEKL were looked up in the germline V gene. The CDR3 runs 14 amino acids, cysteine and phenylalanine included. Just CDR3 DNA is preserved here, 42 bases in frame from base 1. The immunoSEQ Assay was the method used to sequence TCRbeta CDR3 regions. After extraction, genomic DNA underwent amplification by bias-controlled multiplex PCR, followed by high-throughput sequencing. On the authors' methods: To quantify the absolute abundance of every unique TCRbeta CDR3 region, sequences were collapsed and filtered. T cell fraction was estimated by normalization of TCRbeta template counts to usable DNA, with usable DNA being measured through amplification of reference genes present in all nucleated cells. Repertoire TCRs were annotated as SARS-CoV-2-specific by exact matching of V gene, CDR3 amino acid sequence and J gene to a known reactive TCR set. MIRA supplied the reference SARS-CoV-2 TCR set, which was filtered for enrichment in COVID-19-positive ImmuneCODE repertoires so that public or cross-reactive TCRs were removed. Using the MIRA antigens, annotated TCRs were further analysed by specific ORF or by position within an ORF. Breadth was defined as annotated unique rearrangements over total unique productive rearrangements; depth was the summed frequency of those rearrangements. Two-sided Wilcoxon rank-sum tests were used to compare TCR breadth between groups. TCRdb mirrors the immuneACCESS table, restricted to in-frame sequences. Some clones are absent from its copies; in checked studies, under half trace to an unresolved V gene, and the reason for the others is unknown. Clone size and the V and J calls come from that table; the DNA yielded D and trimming. In this sample the table shows over 400,000 clones, around 92% of which occur a single time. The leading ten clones occupy over 1.5% of the sample.

As to this clone: Its specific antigen is unknown. No base quality information exists; no much larger clone differs at one position.

The treatment or condition label for this specimen denotes: around 19 received Ad26.COV2.S at low or high dose, single or two shots; about 5 received placebo; per-sample allocation not given. Repertoires of vaccine and placebo recipients were sequenced from samples taken on day 63 after the first injection. Cohort 1b enrolled 25 to 30 adults aged 18-55 years at a single site in Boston, USA, between 29 July and 7 August 2020. Ad26.COV2.S was a replication-incompetent adenovirus type 26 vector that expressed a prefusion-stabilized SARS-CoV-2 spike protein derived from the original Wuhan strain. What the study reported, not specific to this receptor: Comparable non-spike TCR breadth was observed between vaccine and placebo recipients, consistent with only spike being contained in the vaccine. The authors noted that the TCR breadth and depth analyses may have underestimated total T cell responses. Compared with placebo recipients, Ad26.COV2.S recipients showed higher spike-specific TCR breadth (P = 0.0014). After vaccination, spike-specific CD8+ and CD4+ T cell responses were reported to show substantial breadth. The study was not powered to compare responses between vaccine doses or regimens.

The sequence came from a person aged 18-60 years who received the Ad26.COV2.S COVID-19 vaccine or a placebo. The chain joins TRBV4-1 to TRBJ1-2, with TRBD1 matching 8 junction bases. Source: peripheral blood, taken in a trial of Ad26.COV2.S vaccine versus placebo. The DNA is TGCGCCAGCAGCCGGACAGGGTACGACTATGGCTACACCTTC. Its translation is CASSRTGYDYGYTF.